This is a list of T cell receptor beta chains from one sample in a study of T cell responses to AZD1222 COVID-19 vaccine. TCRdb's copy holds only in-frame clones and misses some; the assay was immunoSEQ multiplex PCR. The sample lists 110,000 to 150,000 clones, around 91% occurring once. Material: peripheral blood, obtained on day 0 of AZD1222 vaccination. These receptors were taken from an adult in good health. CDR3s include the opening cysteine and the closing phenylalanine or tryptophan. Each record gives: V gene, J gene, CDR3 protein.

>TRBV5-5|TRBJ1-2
CASSLGVVAGYTF
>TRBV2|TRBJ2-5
CASNDRGRNQETQYF
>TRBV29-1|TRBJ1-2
CSAEGGYGYTF
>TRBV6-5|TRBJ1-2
CASGWEGYTF
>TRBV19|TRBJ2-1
CASTMGRREAYNEQFF
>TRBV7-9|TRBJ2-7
CASSGTSGSPYEQYF
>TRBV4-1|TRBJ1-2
CASSQVGYREHGYTF
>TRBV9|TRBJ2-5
CASSVGQGGETQYF
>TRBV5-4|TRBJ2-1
CASSDVLKSYNEQFF
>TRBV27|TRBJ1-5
CASRGRQGLIDQPQHF
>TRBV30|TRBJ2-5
CAWGGQLYQETQYF
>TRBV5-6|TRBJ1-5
CASSLAPNQPQHF
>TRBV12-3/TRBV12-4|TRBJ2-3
CASASLGTDTQYF
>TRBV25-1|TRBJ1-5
CASSEYGGSNQPQHF
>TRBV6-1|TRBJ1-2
CASSERFGVANYGYTF